These 25 T cell receptor beta chains came from one sample sequenced in a study of identical twins. TCRdb redid the calling of the 5' RACE reads with MiXCR, one entry per CDR3 protein. This sample has roughly 470,000 distinct CDR3 sequences, with roughly an eighth found just once. These sequences were also reported in another study, on yellow fever vaccine responses in identical twins.

Sample: CD4+ T cells sorted from blood. Receptor source: a woman under 30 in good health.

This clonotype was found a few times. This rearrangement joins TRBV10-3 to TRBJ2-7; D possibly uses TRBD1 or TRBD2 (5 bases each). CDR1 ENHRY and CDR2 SYGVKD come from the germline V gene. The V and J ends lost 4 bases and 7 bases respectively, with 11 bases between them. This CDR3 contains 12 residues. CDR3 loop: CAISGRGEEQYF. In nucleotides, the CDR3 is TGTGCCATCAGTGGCCGGGGCGAGGAGCAGTACTTC.

In this sample, this clonotype turned up a few times. The chain carries TRBV24-1 and TRBJ2-2; possibly TRBD1 or TRBD2 for D (5 bases each). This CDR3 region has 16 residues. V dropped 4 bases and J dropped 0 bases, with 11 bases sitting between them. CDR1 is KGHDR, CDR2 SFDVKD, per germline. CDR3 nucleotide sequence: TGTGCCACCAGTGAGCCGGGACGGGCGAACACCGGGGAGCTGTTTTTT. It codes for CATSEPGRANTGELFF.

Only a few counts were recorded for this clonotype. The chain joins TRBV5-1 to TRBJ2-6; tentatively, D is TRBD2 (6 bases). V was clipped by 2 bases and J by 2 bases, with 14 bases between them. Germline V CDR1 and CDR2: SGHRS, YFSETQ. This CDR3 spans 17 amino acids. This CDR3 is CASSFLGTSTGANVLTF. The DNA for the CDR3 is TGCGCCAGCAGCTTCCTAGGGACTTCGACTGGGGCCAACGTCCTGACTTTC.

The chain joins TRBV6-1 to TRBJ2-5; D might be TRBD1 (5 bases). With 10 bases removed from V and 1 base from J, the gap between germline ends came to 16 bases. Per the germline V gene, CDR1 is MNHNS and CDR2 is SASEGT. This CDR3 comprises 14 residues. DNA of the CDR3: TGTGCCATAGCACCCCAGGGCCCCCAAGAGACCCAGTACTTC. It encodes CAIAPQGPQETQYF.

This clonotype was found a few times. V is TRBV7-3 and J is TRBJ2-1; the match to TRBD1 covers 8 bases. The CDR3 runs to 13 residues. Losses at the gene ends were 5 bases for V and 8 bases for J; bases not matched to a gene: 5. The V gene's germline CDR1 is SGHTA and CDR2 FQGTGA. For the CDR3, the DNA is TGTGCCAGCAGCCAATACAGGGGGTATGAGCAGTTCTTC. Amino acids: CASSQYRGYEQFF.

This clonotype has more than one count but fewer than ten. The CDR3 protein is CASSQVRGIGIQYF. The CDR3 DNA sequence: TGTGCCAGCAGCCAAGTTCGGGGAATAGGCATTCAGTACTTC. The chain employs TRBV4-2 and TRBJ2-4; D is perhaps TRBD2 (5 bases). CDR1 and CDR2 (germline): LGHNA, YNFKEQ. The CDR3 is made up of 14 amino acids. Trimming removed 1 base at V and 9 bases at J, with 13 bases between.

This clonotype was seen repeatedly, ten times or more. This chain joins TRBV7-9 and TRBJ2-1; 12 bases agree with TRBD2. Losses at the gene ends were 2 bases for V and 2 bases for J; bases not matched to a gene: 1. The V gene's germline CDR1 is SEHNR and CDR2 FQNEAQ (reference sequence). The CDR3 extends over 16 amino acids. In nucleotides, the CDR3 is TGTGCCAGCAGCTTACTAGCGGGGGGGACCTACAATGAGCAGTTCTTC. Encoded protein: CASSLLAGGTYNEQFF.

The genes are TRBV6-1 and TRBJ2-4; D possibly matches TRBD1 or TRBD2 (5 bases each). The CDR3 length is 16 residues. In germline, CDR1 is MNHNS, CDR2 SASEGT. With 5 bases removed from V and 0 bases from J, the gap between germline ends came to 14 bases. The CDR3 spells CASSPRAGIAKNIQYF. In DNA form, the CDR3 reads TGTGCCAGCAGTCCCAGGGCCGGGATAGCCAAAAACATTCAGTACTTC.

The chain recombines TRBV7-2 with TRBJ2-5; D remains unclear. Trimming stripped 4 bases from V and 1 base from J, with 7 bases between. The CDR3 has 13 residues. Germline V gene data show CDR1 as SGHTA and CDR2 as FQGNSA. The CDR3 is CASSYKIQETQYF. CDR3 sequence (DNA): TGTGCCAGCAGCTACAAGATCCAAGAGACCCAGTACTTC.

This clonotype was detected many times. The gene calls are TRBV5-1 and TRBJ2-7; 9 bases agree with TRBD2. The germline gives CDR1 SGHRS, CDR2 YFSETQ. Germline trimming cut 4 bases from V and 0 bases from J; bases unmatched to any gene: 5. The CDR3 is 15 residues long. CDR3 in DNA: TGCGCCAGCAGCGGCGGGGGGGCAGGCTCCTACGAGCAGTACTTC. It codes for CASSGGGAGSYEQYF. Together with reference TRBV5-1 and TRBJ2-7, the CDR3 gives the full variable domain: KAGVTQTPRYLIKTRGQQVTLSCSPISGHRSVSWYQQTPGQGLQFLFEYFSETQRNKGNFPGRFSGRQFSNSRSEMNVSTLELGDSALYLCASSGGGAGSYEQYFGPGTRLTVT.

This clonotype was counted ten times or more. In nucleotides, the CDR3 is TGCAGCGTTGGGCAGGGTCGTGGTGAGCAGTTCTTC. This translates into CSVGQGRGEQFF. This rearrangement joins TRBV29-1 to TRBJ2-1; a possible D gene is TRBD1 (5 bases). The germline V gene has CDR1 SQVTM and CDR2 ANQGSEA. This CDR3 region has 12 residues. V lost 4 bases and J lost 9, with 13 bases in between.

The V call is TRBV7-9, the J call TRBJ2-7; TRBD2 matches at 10 bases. V was pared by 4 bases and J by 2 bases, with 8 bases of the junction left unmatched. Germline CDR1 and CDR2: SEHNR and FQNEAQ (reference sequence). This CDR3 is built from 16 residues. The CDR3 is CASSSAGTSVPYEQYF. In DNA, the CDR3 is TGTGCCAGCAGCTCGGCCGGGACTAGCGTCCCCTACGAGCAGTACTTC.

The genes are TRBV11-2 and TRBJ2-7, with 14 bases lining up with TRBD2. The trim removed 5 bases at V and 3 bases at J, leaving 12 bases unmatched. CDR3 length: 18 amino acids. From germline, CDR1 is SGHAT and CDR2 FQNNGV. The DNA for the CDR3 is TGTGCCAGCAGCCTAAGACTAGCGGGGGGGCCAATCGACTACGAGCAGTACTTC. It yields the protein CASSLRLAGGPIDYEQYF.

Comments on this clonotype: The junction and the germline gene differ at one end; a read error may be behind it. CDR3 in amino acids: CASQSGRASHEQYF. The CDR3 DNA reads TGTGCCAGCCAGAGCGGGAGGGCCTCCCACGAGCAGTACTTC. The chain couples TRBV7-2 to TRBJ2-7; 10 bases line up with TRBD2. CDR1 SGHTA and CDR2 FQGNSA come from the germline V gene. This CDR3 is built from 14 residues.

There are many counts of this clonotype. CDR3 in amino acids: CSVLVPGATYEQYF. DNA for the CDR3: TGCAGCGTTTTAGTCCCGGGGGCCACCTACGAGCAGTACTTC. The chain links TRBV29-1 to TRBJ2-7; D possibly matches TRBD1 or TRBD2 (6 bases each). V was pared by 5 bases and J by 2 bases, with 16 bases between. This CDR3 has 14 residues. Per germline, CDR1 SQVTM and CDR2 ANQGSEA.

The chain recombines TRBV6-1 with TRBJ2-5, with D tentatively TRBD1 or TRBD2 (5 bases each). CDR1 and CDR2 from the germline V gene are MNHNS and SASEGT. The CDR3 consists of 15 residues. With 4 bases removed from V and 4 bases from J, the gap between germline ends came to 16 bases. The CDR3 spells CASSAAGTPPETQYF. DNA of the CDR3: TGTGCCAGCAGTGCCGCCGGGACCCCCCCAGAGACCCAGTACTTC.

The CDR3 here is CASSEAGDEQYF. DNA for the CDR3: TGTGCCAGCAGTGAAGCAGGGGACGAGCAGTACTTC. This sequence joins TRBV6-1 and TRBJ2-7; the D gene is possibly TRBD1 (5 bases). Trimming took off 0 bases at V and 5 bases at J, with 5 bases between the two ends. The germline V gene encodes CDR1 MNHNS and CDR2 SASEGT. This CDR3 has 12 residues.

There are a few counts of this clonotype. This rearrangement joins TRBV20-1 to TRBJ1-3; unclear D gene. This CDR3 comprises 15 residues. Trimming pared 0 bases from V and 1 base from J, leaving 10 bases between. The germline V gene has CDR1 DFQATT and CDR2 SNEGSKA (reference sequence). The CDR3 loop reads CSARDYKRSGNTIYF. The CDR3 nucleotides read TGCAGTGCTAGAGACTACAAACGTTCTGGAAACACCATATATTTT.

This clonotype showed up just a few times. The chain couples TRBV6-2 or TRBV6-3 to TRBJ2-4, with D possibly matching TRBD2 (5 bases). CDR1 is MNHEY and CDR2 is SVGEGT in the germline V gene. Trimming left V 6 bases short and J 0 bases short, with 12 bases between. The CDR3 has 15 amino acids. CDR3 nucleotide sequence: TGTGCCAGCAGCCAACGGGGTGGAGCCAAAAACATTCAGTACTTC. This encodes CASSQRGGAKNIQYF.

This clonotype has a count of ten or more. The chain is built from TRBV12-3 or TRBV12-4 and TRBJ2-5, with D hard to call. The CDR3 has 13 residues. Trimming shortened V by 4 bases and J by 0 bases, and 6 bases separated the two germline ends. This CDR3 is CASSSPYQETQYF. The CDR3 DNA sequence: TGTGCCAGCAGTTCACCATACCAAGAGACCCAGTACTTC.

This sequence joins TRBV30 and TRBJ2-7; D is uncertain. Germline values: CDR1 GTSNPN, CDR2 SVGIG (reference sequence). V dropped 2 bases and J dropped 3 bases, with 2 bases sitting between them. The CDR3 sequence is 10 residues long. The CDR3 coding sequence is TGTGCCTGGAGTAACTACGAGCAGTACTTC. Translated, it gives CAWSNYEQYF. Using reference TRBV30 and TRBJ2-7 for the parts outside the CDR3, the full variable domain is SQTIHQWPATLVQPVGSPLSLECTVEGTSNPNLYWYRQAAGRGLQLLFYSVGIGQISSEVPQNLSASRPQDRQFILSSKKLLLSDSGFYLCAWSNYEQYFGPGTRLTVT.

This clonotype showed up just a few times. The chain employs TRBV5-1 and TRBJ2-7; 8 positions match TRBD1. The CDR3 consists of 11 residues. Losses at the gene ends were 7 bases for V and 7 bases for J; bases not matched to a gene: 4. Germline V gene lookup returns CDR1 SGHRS and CDR2 YFSETQ. CDR3 bases: TGCGCCAGCCAAAGACAGGGGGAGCAGTACTTC. It yields the protein CASQRQGEQYF. The variable domain in full, with the rest retrieved from reference TRBV5-1 and TRBJ2-7, is KAGVTQTPRYLIKTRGQQVTLSCSPISGHRSVSWYQQTPGQGLQFLFEYFSETQRNKGNFPGRFSGRQFSNSRSEMNVSTLELGDSALYLCASQRQGEQYFGPGTRLTVT.

This clonotype was counted only a few times. J is TRBJ2-7 and V is TRBV20-1; weak D call: TRBD1 (6 bases). V dropped 6 bases and J dropped 4 bases, with 16 bases sitting between them. This CDR3 is 13 amino acids long. From germline, CDR1 is DFQATT and CDR2 SNEGSKA (reference sequence). CDR3 protein: CSAETGRGYEQYF. CDR3 nucleotides: TGCAGTGCCGAGACAGGTAGAGGGTACGAGCAGTACTTC.

This clonotype was counted between two and nine times. This chain links TRBV30 with TRBJ2-7; D gene ambiguous. This CDR3 region has 12 residues. CDR1 GTSNPN and CDR2 SVGIG come from the germline V gene (reference sequence). V was clipped by 4 bases and J by 1 base, with 8 bases between them. The CDR3 nucleotides are TGTGCCTGGATGGGCGGATCCTACGAGCAGTACTTC. This gives the protein CAWMGGSYEQYF.

This clonotype was recorded a few times. The chain joins TRBV7-9 to TRBJ2-7; tentatively, D is TRBD2 (5 bases). The germline V gene has CDR1 SEHNR and CDR2 FQNEAQ (reference sequence). This CDR3 has 15 residues. Trimming shortened V by 2 bases and J by 0 bases, and 11 bases separated the two germline ends. CDR3 protein: CASSLQRTSSYEQYF. The CDR3 coding sequence is TGTGCCAGCAGCTTACAGCGGACGAGCTCCTACGAGCAGTACTTC.